Detailed here is one TCR beta chain. In this sample, this clone turned up a few times. Its antigen is unknown. No quality values exist for individual bases; no much larger clone is one base distant. V drops 7 bases and J drops 6 bases, leaving 13 bases in between. Via the germline V gene (reference sequence), CDR1 is LNHDA and CDR2 SQIVND. The CDR3, cysteine through phenylalanine, is 13 amino acids long. Left in the record is the CDR3 DNA by itself, 39 bases read in frame from the first base. The sample comes from a study of blood T cell repertoires in COVID-19 (dated by TCRdb to the early 2020s). Looking at the study overall: The collaborator samples originated in the United States, Italy and Spain and spanned the acute and convalescent phases of COVID-19. The prospective study material was composed of cDNA or gDNA derived from T cells, B-cell-depleted T cells, or PBMCs. Deeply sampled blood TCRbeta repertoires from subjects exposed to, actively infected with, or recovered from COVID-19 were included in the dataset. The repertoires were made available in a free public database intended to serve as a resource for research on the immune response to SARS-CoV-2. The samples were drawn from two sources: the first 160 participants of the ongoing ImmuneRACE study, and over 950 subjects contributed by 6 global collaborators. Nearly every sample came with metadata listing a de-identified subject ID, COVID-19 status, age in years and sex. Where HLA class I and class II types were available, the types were taken from metadata supplied by the sample provider, not from assay-based typing. On the study overall, not on this receptor specifically: The quantity of clinical and demographic metadata differed by source and by participant and was supplied without curation.

Each collaborating institution followed its own protocols to collect whole blood in K2EDTA tubes. For TCRbeta analysis, collaborators shipped samples as frozen whole blood, isolated PBMCs, or DNA extracted from either of those sample types. The immunoSEQ Assay, a bias-controlled multiplex PCR, was used to amplify TCRbeta CDR3 regions from genomic DNA. Per the authors' processing: The number of nucleated cells in each sample was estimated by amplification of reference gene primers within the assay. Sequence reads were collapsed and filtered to measure the absolute abundance of every unique TCRbeta CDR3 rearrangement. For each sample, productive Simpson clonality was calculated as the square root of Simpson's diversity index across productive rearrangements. The table comes from immuneACCESS by way of TCRdb, which keeps in-frame sequences with V and J called. Part of the clones is missing from these tables; in studies checked, under half for an unresolved V gene and the rest for unknown reasons. The V and J calls and clone size were taken over from that table, and D and trimming were inferred from the DNA. This sample comprises some 160,000 clones, around 76% of them detected only once. Jointly, the top ten make up 3.5% to 4.5% of the sample.

In this chain, TRBV19 is recombined with TRBJ1-5; the D gene remains uncertain. This receptor was identified in a man aged 55 to 70 with acute or convalescent COVID-19. Source material: peripheral blood. CDR3 reads: CASKETRGQPQHF. The base sequence is TGTGCCAGTAAAGAGACCCGGGGTCAGCCCCAGCATTTT.